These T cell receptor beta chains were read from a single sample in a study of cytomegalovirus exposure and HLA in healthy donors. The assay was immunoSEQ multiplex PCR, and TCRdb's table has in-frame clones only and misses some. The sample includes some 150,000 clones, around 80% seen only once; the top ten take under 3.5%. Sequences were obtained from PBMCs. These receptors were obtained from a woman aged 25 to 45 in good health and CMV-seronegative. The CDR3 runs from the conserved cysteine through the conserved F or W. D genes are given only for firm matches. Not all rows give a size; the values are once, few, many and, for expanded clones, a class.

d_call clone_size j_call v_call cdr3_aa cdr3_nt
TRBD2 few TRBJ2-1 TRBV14 CASSRYGTSGRALNEQFF TGTGCCAGCAGCCGATACGGGACTAGCGGGAGGGCCCTCAATGAGCAGTTCTTC
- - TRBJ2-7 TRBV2 CASSVFGVEQYF TGTGCCAGCAGTGTTTTCGGAGTCGAGCAGTACTTC
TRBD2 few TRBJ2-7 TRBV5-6 CASSFSGSRNEQYF TGTGCCAGCAGCTTTAGCGGGAGCCGGAACGAGCAGTACTTC
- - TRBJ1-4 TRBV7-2 CASSLGGGVNEKLFF TGTGCCAGCAGCTTAGGAGGGGGTGTTAATGAAAAACTGTTTTTT
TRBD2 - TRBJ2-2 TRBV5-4 CASTQGLAVHTGELFF TGTGCCAGCACTCAGGGACTAGCGGTGCACACCGGGGAGCTGTTTTTT
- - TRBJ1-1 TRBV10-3 CAAHSGNTEAFF TGTGCCGCCCATTCCGGGAACACTGAAGCTTTCTTT
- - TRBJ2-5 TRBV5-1 CASAWSAVETQYF TGCGCCAGCGCTTGGTCGGCGGTTGAGACCCAGTACTTC
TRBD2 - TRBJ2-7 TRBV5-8 CASSPWLAGGPNEQYF TGTGCCAGCAGCCCCTGGCTAGCGGGAGGGCCGAATGAGCAGTACTTC
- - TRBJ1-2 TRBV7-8 CASSPTGPRYGYTF TGTGCCAGCAGCCCCACAGGGCCACGTTATGGCTACACCTTC
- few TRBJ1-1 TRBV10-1 CASSDFPRGGEAFF TGCGCCAGCAGTGACTTCCCTCGGGGTGGGGAAGCTTTCTTT
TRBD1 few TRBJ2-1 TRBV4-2 CASSPRDRESNEQFF TGTGCCAGCAGCCCCCGGGACAGGGAATCCAATGAGCAGTTCTTC
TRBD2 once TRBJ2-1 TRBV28 CASSAGGVYNEQFF TGTGCCAGCAGTGCGGGAGGAGTATACAATGAGCAGTTCTTC
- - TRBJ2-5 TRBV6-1 CASSEFGGRGVETQYF TGTGCCAGCAGTGAATTCGGGGGTCGCGGGGTAGAGACCCAGTACTTC
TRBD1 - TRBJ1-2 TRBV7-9 CASSPGTGGGYGYTF TGTGCCAGCAGCCCCGGGACAGGGGGTGGCTATGGCTACACCTTC
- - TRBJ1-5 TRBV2 CASSAGVGQPQHF TGTGCCAGCAGTGCAGGGGTGGGTCAGCCCCAGCATTTT
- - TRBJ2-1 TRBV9 CASSVAAALYNEQFF TGTGCCAGCAGCGTAGCTGCGGCTCTGTACAATGAGCAGTTCTTC
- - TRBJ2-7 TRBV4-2 CASSQEGTGYYEQYF TGTGCCAGCAGCCAAGAGGGTACAGGGTACTACGAGCAGTACTTC
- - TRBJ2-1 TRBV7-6 CASSLAGANEQFF TGTGCCAGCAGCTTAGCAGGGGCCAATGAGCAGTTCTTC
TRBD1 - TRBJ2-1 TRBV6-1 CASSEIPGQGEQFF TGTGCCAGCAGTGAAATCCCGGGACAGGGGGAGCAGTTCTTC
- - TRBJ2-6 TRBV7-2 CASSRDIAGANVLTF TGTGCCAGCAGTAGAGACATCGCAGGGGCCAACGTCCTGACTTTC
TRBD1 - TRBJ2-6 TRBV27 CASSPPGQGALGANVLTF TGTGCCAGCAGTCCGCCGGGACAGGGGGCGCTTGGGGCCAACGTCCTGACTTTC
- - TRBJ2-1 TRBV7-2 CASSLSQNNEQFF TGTGCCAGCAGCTTAAGCCAAAACAATGAGCAGTTCTTC
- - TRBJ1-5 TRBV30 CAWATGIGQPQHF TGTGCCTGGGCAACAGGGATTGGGCAGCCCCAGCATTTT
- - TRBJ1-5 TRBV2 CASSPGRGLSQPQHF TGTGCCAGCAGCCCCGGGAGGGGGTTGAGTCAGCCCCAGCATTTT
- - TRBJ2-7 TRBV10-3 CATAGEGHEQYF TGTGCCACCGCCGGTGAGGGCCACGAGCAGTACTTC
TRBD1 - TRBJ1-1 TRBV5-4 CASSSKRDRGNTEAFF TGTGCCAGCAGCTCGAAGCGGGACAGGGGGAACACTGAAGCTTTCTTT
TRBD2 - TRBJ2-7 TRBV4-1 CASSQDKTSGRAKQYF TGCGCCAGCAGCCAAGACAAGACTAGCGGGAGGGCCAAGCAGTACTTC